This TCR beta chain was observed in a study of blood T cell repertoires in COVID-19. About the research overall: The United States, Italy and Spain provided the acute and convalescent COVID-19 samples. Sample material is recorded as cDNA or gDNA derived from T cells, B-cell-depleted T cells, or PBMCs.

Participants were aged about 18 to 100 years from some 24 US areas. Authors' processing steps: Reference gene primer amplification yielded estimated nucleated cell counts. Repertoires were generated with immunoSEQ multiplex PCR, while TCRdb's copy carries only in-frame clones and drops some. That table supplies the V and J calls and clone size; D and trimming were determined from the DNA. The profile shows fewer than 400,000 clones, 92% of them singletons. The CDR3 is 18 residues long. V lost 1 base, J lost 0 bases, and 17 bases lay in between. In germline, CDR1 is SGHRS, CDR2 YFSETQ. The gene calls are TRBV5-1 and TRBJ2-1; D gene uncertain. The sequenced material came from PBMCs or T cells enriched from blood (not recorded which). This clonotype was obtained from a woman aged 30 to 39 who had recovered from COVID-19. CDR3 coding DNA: TGCGCCAGCAGCTTGAGCCTATCGGTCTTTAGCTCCTACAATGAGCAGTTCTTC. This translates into CASSLSLSVFSSYNEQFF. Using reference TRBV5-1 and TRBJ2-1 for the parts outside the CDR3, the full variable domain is KAGVTQTPRYLIKTRGQQVTLSCSPISGHRSVSWYQQTPGQGLQFLFEYFSETQRNKGNFPGRFSGRQFSNSRSEMNVSTLELGDSALYLCASSLSLSVFSSYNEQFFGPGTRLTVL.